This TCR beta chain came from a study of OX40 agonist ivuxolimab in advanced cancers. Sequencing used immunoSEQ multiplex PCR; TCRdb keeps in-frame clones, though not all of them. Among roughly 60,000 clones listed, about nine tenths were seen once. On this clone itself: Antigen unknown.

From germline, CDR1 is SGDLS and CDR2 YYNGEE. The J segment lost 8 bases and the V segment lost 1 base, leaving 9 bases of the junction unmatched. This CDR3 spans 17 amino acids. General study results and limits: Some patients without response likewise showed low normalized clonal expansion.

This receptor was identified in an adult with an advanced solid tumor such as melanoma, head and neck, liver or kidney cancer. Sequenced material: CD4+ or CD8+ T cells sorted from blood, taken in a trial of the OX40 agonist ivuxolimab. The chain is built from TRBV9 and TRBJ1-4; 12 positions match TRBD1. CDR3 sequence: CASSVIRDRGRVEKLFF. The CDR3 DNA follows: TGTGCCAGCAGCGTAATCCGGGACAGGGGGCGGGTGGAAAAACTGTTTTTT.